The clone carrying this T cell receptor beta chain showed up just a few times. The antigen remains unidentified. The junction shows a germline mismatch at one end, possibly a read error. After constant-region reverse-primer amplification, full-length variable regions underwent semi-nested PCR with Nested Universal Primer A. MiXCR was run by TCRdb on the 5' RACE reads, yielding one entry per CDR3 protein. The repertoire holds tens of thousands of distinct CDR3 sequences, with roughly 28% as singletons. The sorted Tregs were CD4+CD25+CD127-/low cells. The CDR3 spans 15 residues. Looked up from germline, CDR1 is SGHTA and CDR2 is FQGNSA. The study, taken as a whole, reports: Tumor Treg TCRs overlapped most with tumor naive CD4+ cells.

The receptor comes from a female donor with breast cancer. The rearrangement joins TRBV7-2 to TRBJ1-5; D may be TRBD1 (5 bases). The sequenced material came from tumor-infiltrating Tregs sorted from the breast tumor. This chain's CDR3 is CAGSLGGDSNQPQHF. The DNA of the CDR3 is TGTGCCGGCAGCTTGGGGGGGGATAGCAATCAGCCCCAGCATTTT. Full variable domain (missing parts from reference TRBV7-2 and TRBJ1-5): GAGVSQSPSNKVTEKGKDVELRCDPISGHTALYWYRQSLGQGLEFLIYFQGNSAPDKSGLPSDRFSAERTGGSVSTLTIQRTQQEDSAVYLCAGSLGGDSNQPQHFGDGTRLSIL.